The 10 T cell receptor beta chains below come from one sample, sequenced in a study of CD8+ T cells in alopecia areata. Regarding treatment: oral pan-JAK inhibitor, 5-10 mg twice daily. Sequencing relied on a cDNA template that was reverse transcribed from extracted RNA. Only in-frame clones appear in the TCRdb table, and some are missing; sequencing was by immunoSEQ multiplex PCR. The profile shows more than 140,000 clones, roughly nine tenths of them singletons. This sample comprised CD8+ T cells sorted from blood, obtained at week 4, from a patient treated with tofacitinib. The source is a human donor with alopecia areata.

This clone was seen a handful of times. The V call is TRBV7-2, the J call TRBJ1-4; tentatively, D is TRBD1 (6 bases). Germline V gene data show CDR1 as SGHTA and CDR2 as FQGNSA. With 5 bases removed from V and 1 base from J, the gap between germline ends came to 11 bases. The CDR3 covers 15 residues. The CDR3, as DNA: TGTGCCAGCAGCGCGTTGACAGGAACTAATGAAAAACTGTTTTTT. Amino acid sequence: CASSALTGTNEKLFF.

The rearrangement links TRBV11-1 to TRBJ2-7; D gene unclear. Germline CDR1 and CDR2: SGHAT and FQDESV (reference sequence). CDR3 size: 13 residues. Trimming stripped 8 bases from V and 0 bases from J, with 11 bases between. The chain's CDR3 is CASRQDGSYEQYF. CDR3 DNA: TGTGCCAGCCGCCAGGACGGCTCCTACGAGCAGTACTTC.

This chain uses TRBV12-5 with TRBJ2-3, with D possibly being TRBD2 (7 bases). V was clipped by 0 bases and J by 1 base, with 14 bases between them. Germline CDR1 reads LGHNT; CDR2 reads FRNRAP. The CDR3 extends over 17 amino acids. CDR3 sequence (DNA): TGTGCTAGTGGTTTGGTACTTAGGGGGGGACGCACAGATACGCAGTATTTT. Its protein is CASGLVLRGGRTDTQYF.

The J gene is TRBJ2-1, the V gene TRBV27; 12 positions match TRBD2. The CDR3 totals 16 residues. After removal of 2 bases from V and 8 bases from J, the junction contained 7 bases not matched to a gene. Germline V gene data show CDR1 as MNHEY and CDR2 as SMNVEV (reference sequence). The CDR3, as DNA: TGTGCCAGCAGTTTAGGGGCTAGCGGGGGGGCGGATGAGCAGTTCTTC. It is translated as CASSLGASGGADEQFF.

The chain couples TRBV7-9 to TRBJ1-5; D is unresolved. V was pared by 1 base and J by 5 bases, with 6 bases between. This CDR3 region has 13 residues. Germline CDR1 reads SEHNR; CDR2 reads FQNEAQ (reference sequence). CDR3 region: CASSLEWDQPQHF. The CDR3 DNA is TGTGCCAGCAGCTTAGAGTGGGATCAGCCCCAGCATTTT.

The chain combines TRBV13 with TRBJ1-1; D gene ambiguous. V lost 2 bases and J lost 7, with 5 bases in between. Germline V CDR1 and CDR2: PRHDT, FYEKMQ (reference sequence). The CDR3 spans 11 residues. CDR3 nucleotide sequence: TGTGCCAGCAGCTTATTGCGTGAAGCTTTCTTT. Its translation is CASSLLREAFF.

The V call is TRBV14, the J call TRBJ2-7; 7 bases align to TRBD1. CDR1 and CDR2 from the germline V gene are SGHDN and FVKESK. This CDR3 region has 14 residues. V shed 3 bases, J shed 2 bases, and the junction held 4 bases outside the gene matches. The CDR3, as DNA: TGTGCCAGCAGCCATCCGGACAGGCCCTACGAGCAGTACTTC. Translating it yields CASSHPDRPYEQYF.

This clone has only one observation. The chain couples TRBV6-5 to TRBJ2-1; D gene ambiguous. The CDR3 is 15 amino acids. In germline, CDR1 is MNHEY, CDR2 SVGAGI. Trimming pared 5 bases from V and 7 bases from J, leaving 18 bases between. The CDR3 DNA reads TGTGCCAGCAGTGGACCGGACGCCTTAAGAAATGAGCAGTTCTTC. Translation gives CASSGPDALRNEQFF.

CDR3 sequence reads: CASSFLGTAYEQYF. DNA for the CDR3: TGTGCCAGCAGTTTCCTCGGGACAGCCTACGAGCAGTACTTC. This rearrangement joins TRBV6-5 to TRBJ2-5, with TRBD1 identical over 7 bases. The last part of the DNA fits TRBJ2-7 better; the J call may be wrong. Germline V gene data show CDR1 as MNHEY and CDR2 as SVGAGI. CDR3 length equals 14 residues.

This rearrangement joins TRBV4-1 to TRBJ2-5; tentatively, D is TRBD1 (6 bases). The germline V gene has CDR1 MGHRA and CDR2 YSYEKL. CDR3 length: 15 amino acids. The V end lost 7 bases, the J end lost 5 bases, and 20 bases lay between the germline ends. The CDR3 sequence: CASTYEKQGGETQYF. The DNA for the CDR3 is TGCGCCAGCACATACGAAAAACAGGGTGGGGAGACCCAGTACTTC.